These 9 T cell receptor beta chains were sequenced from one sample in a study of T cells in Graves' hyperthyroidism and ophthalmopathy. TCR beta CDR3 regions were amplified from RNA transcripts. The HTBI set primed first-round TCR CDR3 RT-PCR. TCRdb re-derived calls from the multiplex PCR reads in MiXCR, one entry per CDR3 protein. In the table there are 550,000 to 600,000 distinct CDR3 sequences, 14% of which are singletons. Sequenced: blood. Receptor source: a woman aged 18-29 years with Graves' ophthalmopathy.

This clonotype has at least ten counts. V and J are TRBV12-3 or TRBV12-4 and TRBJ1-1; 10 nucleotides agree with TRBD1. This CDR3 is 15 amino acids long. The trim removed 4 bases at V and 4 bases at J, leaving 6 bases unmatched. CDR3: CASSYSGTGVTEAFF. Written as DNA, the CDR3 is TGTGCCAGCAGTTACTCCGGGACAGGGGTCACTGAAGCTTTCTTT.

This clonotype appeared a few times. The CDR3 region is CASSPRRERYYEQYF. The DNA for the CDR3 is TGTGCCAGCAGCCCGCGGCGGGAGCGGTACTACGAGCAGTACTTC. This rearrangement joins TRBV27 to TRBJ2-7; TRBD2 matches at 7 bases. The CDR3 contains 15 residues. Trimming removed 6 bases from V and 3 bases from J; junction bases left unmatched: 11. Germline V CDR1 and CDR2: MNHEY, SMNVEV (reference sequence).

This clonotype has ten or more counts. The V call is TRBV28, the J call TRBJ2-3; TRBD1 agrees at 7 bases. The germline V gene has CDR1 MDHEN and CDR2 SYDVKM. The length of the CDR3 is 16 residues. With 7 bases clipped from V and 2 bases from J, the junction kept 12 bases outside the gene matches. CDR3 DNA sequence: TGTGCCAGCAAACACGGACAGGCACTCTACACAGATACGCAGTATTTT. Translation: CASKHGQALYTDTQYF.

The chain carries TRBV11-2 and TRBJ2-7; D might be TRBD2 (6 bases). In germline, CDR1 is SGHAT, CDR2 FQNNGV. Trimming shortened V by 0 bases and J by 2 bases, and 11 bases separated the two germline ends. This CDR3 spans 15 amino acids. This chain's CDR3 is CASSLDMEGPYEQYF. The CDR3 bases are TGTGCCAGCAGCTTAGATATGGAGGGCCCCTACGAGCAGTACTTC.

CDR3 sequence reads: CASRTPGQGETQYF. As DNA, the CDR3 is TGTGCCAGCAGAACCCCGGGACAGGGGGAGACCCAGTACTTC. The chain employs TRBV7-9 and TRBJ2-5, with 10 nucleotides matching TRBD1. V was clipped by 6 bases and J by 5 bases; unmatched bases: 6. CDR3 length equals 14 residues. CDR1 and CDR2 from the germline V gene are SEHNR and FQNEAQ (reference sequence).

The sample holds many counts of this clonotype. V usage is TRBV27 and J usage is TRBJ2-7, with TRBD1 identical over 7 bases. Losses at the gene ends were 7 bases for V and 7 bases for J; bases not matched to a gene: 13. CDR1 is MNHEY, CDR2 SMNVEV, per germline (reference sequence). This CDR3 has 14 amino acids. In DNA, the CDR3 is TGTGCCAGCACCCTCACAGGGGCCACCGGGGAGCAGTACTTC. It is translated as CASTLTGATGEQYF.

The CDR3 is CAWSVLAGVSGELFF. In DNA form, the CDR3 reads TGTGCCTGGAGTGTACTAGCGGGAGTCTCTGGGGAGCTGTTTTTT. V is TRBV30 and J is TRBJ2-2; TRBD2 matches at 11 bases. The V gene end was trimmed by 0 bases and the J gene end by 8 bases; junction bases not matched to a gene: 5. The CDR3 spans 15 residues. Looked up from germline, CDR1 is GTSNPN and CDR2 is SVGIG (reference sequence).

There are many counts of this clonotype. V gene TRBV6-1 combines with J gene TRBJ2-3; 8 bases agree with TRBD1. Germline V lookup: CDR1 MNHNS, CDR2 SASEGT. The CDR3 extends over 15 amino acids. V dropped 6 bases and J dropped 3; count of bases not matched to a gene: 8. The CDR3 region is CASRNPGQETDTQYF. The DNA for the CDR3 is TGTGCCAGCAGGAACCCGGGACAGGAGACAGATACGCAGTATTTT.

This clonotype has a count of ten or more. The chain is built from TRBV5-8 and TRBJ2-2; D gene uncertain. The V end lost 0 bases, the J end lost 4 bases, and 10 bases lay between the germline ends. Germline V CDR1 and CDR2: SGHTS, YDEGEE. The CDR3 is 15 amino acids. The CDR3 spells CASSLDGIGTGELFF. CDR3 DNA: TGTGCCAGCAGCTTGGATGGGATAGGCACCGGGGAGCTGTTTTTT.